Included here is one T cell receptor (beta chain) sequence, with context. Its antigen target is currently unknown. Per-base quality was not reported, and no clone a single base away is much larger than it. These data are taken from a study of low-dose radiotherapy and immunotherapy resistance in tumors (dated by TCRdb to between 2021 and 2024). In the study overall: In Cohort 1, 0.5 Gy per fraction was delivered every 2 weeks, and a total PTV dose of 6.5 Gy was prescribed. Patients in Cohort 2 were given 1 Gy per fraction every two weeks, for a total of 13 Gy across 26 weeks. Nivolumab was administered intravenously as a 240 mg flat dose every two weeks, and ipilimumab was administered intravenously at 1 mg/kg every six weeks. Eight patients were included in the translational analysis, namely three from the first dose cohort plus the first five from the second dose cohort. No randomization into treatment groups was done for the people taking part in the trial. Starting on cycle 1 day 1, patients took 300 mg of aspirin by mouth once daily for four cycles. Every two weeks, patients got intravenous cyclophosphamide at 200 mg/m2, given one day ahead of each radiation and immunotherapy administration.

First-strand cDNA was synthesized with Superscript III and a set of TRAV- and TRBV-specific primers, covering both TCRalpha and TCRbeta chains. TCRs were amplified for about 19 PCR cycles with Phusion, using a constant-region primer paired with the adapter attached to the V primers. Amplification of the isolated mRNA was done with the MessageAmp II aRNA Amplification Kit, which involved a roughly 17-hour in vitro transcription at 37 degrees C. mRNA for TCR sequencing was isolated with the Dynabeads mRNA DIRECT Purification Kit. A second approximately 25-cycle Phusion PCR added indexed Illumina adapters, and products were purified with AMPure XP beads. In the original analysis: Using custom Perl scripts, TCR sequences that encoded the same protein were pooled, out-of-frame sequences were dropped, and the abundance of each clonotype was calculated. Any TCR sequence backed by just one read was left out of the analysis. The metrics used to describe the repertoires included Shannon entropy, Gini index, clonality, richness, and the frequency of TCRs shared between repertoires. In-frame beta chains were kept once TCRdb had trimmed the public reads at Q25 with fastp and called clones with MiXCR. Every CDR3 protein is listed once, alongside the most common genes and DNA of its rows. None of the V and J calls come from the authors' own analysis; TCRdb made them. The sample table shows about 7,900 distinct CDR3 sequences, and 60% to 70% are seen once. About 9% of the sample is taken by the ten largest.

The donors came from RACIN, which was a single-arm phase I dose-escalation trial that paired nivolumab and ipilimumab with aspirin, low-dose cyclophosphamide and low-dose radiotherapy. Patients were eligible if they had advanced solid tumors that were TIL-negative. The TCR comes from a human donor with advanced metastatic prostate, ovarian, gallbladder or colorectal cancer (not recorded which). This table probably holds off-target reads from a library built for another chain.

The sequenced DNA: TGTGCCAGCAGTCCCGGGACAGGAAACTATGGCTACACCTTC. Translated, it reads CASSPGTGNYGYTF. The chain is encoded by TRBV28 joined to TRBJ1-2; 8 middle bases align to TRBD1. The CDR3, from cysteine to phenylalanine, totals 14 residues. The retained sequence is limited to the CDR3, 42 bases, with the frame set at the first base. After removal of 5 bases from V and 2 bases from J, the junction retains 4 bases not matched to a gene. From the germline V gene, CDR1 is MDHEN and CDR2 is SYDVKM.